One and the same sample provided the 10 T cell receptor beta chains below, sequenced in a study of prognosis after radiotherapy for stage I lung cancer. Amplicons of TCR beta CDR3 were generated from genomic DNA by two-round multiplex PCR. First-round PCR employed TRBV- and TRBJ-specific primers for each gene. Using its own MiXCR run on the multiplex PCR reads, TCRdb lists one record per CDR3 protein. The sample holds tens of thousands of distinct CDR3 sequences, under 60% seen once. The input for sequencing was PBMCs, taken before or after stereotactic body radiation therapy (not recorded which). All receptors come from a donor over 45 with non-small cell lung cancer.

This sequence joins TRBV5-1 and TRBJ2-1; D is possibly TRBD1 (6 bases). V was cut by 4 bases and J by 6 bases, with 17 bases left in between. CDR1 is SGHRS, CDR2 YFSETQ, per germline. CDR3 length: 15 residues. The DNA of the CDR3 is TGCGCCAGCAGCGTAGGAGAAACAGGGTTCAATGAGCAGTTCTTC. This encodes CASSVGETGFNEQFF.

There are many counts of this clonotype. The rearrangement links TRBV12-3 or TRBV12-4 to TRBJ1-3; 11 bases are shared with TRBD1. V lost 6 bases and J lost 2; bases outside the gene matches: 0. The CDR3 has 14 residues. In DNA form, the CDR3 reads TGTGCCAGCAGGGGACAGGGGGCTGGAAACACCATATATTTT. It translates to CASRGQGAGNTIYF.

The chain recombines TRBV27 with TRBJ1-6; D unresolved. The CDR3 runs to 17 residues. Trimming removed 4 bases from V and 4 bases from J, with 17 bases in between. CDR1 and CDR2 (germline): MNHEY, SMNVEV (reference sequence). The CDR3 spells CASSSPGGGSYNSPLHF. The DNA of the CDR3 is TGTGCCAGCAGTTCTCCAGGAGGAGGGTCTTATAATTCACCCCTCCACTTT.

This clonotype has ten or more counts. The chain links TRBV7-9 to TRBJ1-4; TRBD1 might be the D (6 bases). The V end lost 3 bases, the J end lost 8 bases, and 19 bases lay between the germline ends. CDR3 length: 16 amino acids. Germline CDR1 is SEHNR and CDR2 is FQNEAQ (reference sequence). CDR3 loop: CASSFPKGGRDEKLFF. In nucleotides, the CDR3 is TGTGCCAGCAGCTTTCCGAAGGGGGGGCGGGACGAAAAACTGTTTTTT.

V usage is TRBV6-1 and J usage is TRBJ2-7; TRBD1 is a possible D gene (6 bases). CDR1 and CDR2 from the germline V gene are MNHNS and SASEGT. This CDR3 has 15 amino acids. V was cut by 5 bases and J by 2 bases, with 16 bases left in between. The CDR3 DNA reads TGTGCCAGCAGTCCCTACGAAGGGGGACCCTACGAGCAGTACTTC. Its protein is CASSPYEGGPYEQYF.

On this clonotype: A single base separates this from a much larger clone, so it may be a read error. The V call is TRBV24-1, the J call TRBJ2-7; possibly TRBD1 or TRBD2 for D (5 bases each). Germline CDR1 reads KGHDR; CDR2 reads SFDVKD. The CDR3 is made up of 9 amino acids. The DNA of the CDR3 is TGTGCCAATAATGGAGAGGGGCCGGTC. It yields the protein CANNGEGPV.

DNA of the CDR3: TGTGCCTGGATCCCACACAGGGAAGAGACCCAGTACTTC. It yields the protein CAWIPHREETQYF. The rearrangement joins TRBV30 to TRBJ2-5; possible D gene TRBD1, 6 bases. V was shortened by 4 bases and J by 3 bases, with 12 bases between the two germline ends. The CDR3 is 13 residues long. Per the germline V gene, CDR1 is GTSNPN and CDR2 is SVGIG (reference sequence).

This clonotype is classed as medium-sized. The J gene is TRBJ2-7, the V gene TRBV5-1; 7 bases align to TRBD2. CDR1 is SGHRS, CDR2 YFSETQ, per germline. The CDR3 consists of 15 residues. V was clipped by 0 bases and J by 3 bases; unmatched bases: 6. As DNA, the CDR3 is TGCGCCAGCAGCTTGGGCGGGAGTAAGAGCTACGAGCAGTACTTC. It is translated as CASSLGGSKSYEQYF.

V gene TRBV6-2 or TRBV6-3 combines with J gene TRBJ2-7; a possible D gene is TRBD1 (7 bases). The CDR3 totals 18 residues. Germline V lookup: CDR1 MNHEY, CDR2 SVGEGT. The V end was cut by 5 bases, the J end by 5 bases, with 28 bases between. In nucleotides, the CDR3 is TGTGCCAGCAGTGAAGCCAGGGGGGATAACTTGTTTAGGAACGAGCAGTACTTC. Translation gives CASSEARGDNLFRNEQYF.

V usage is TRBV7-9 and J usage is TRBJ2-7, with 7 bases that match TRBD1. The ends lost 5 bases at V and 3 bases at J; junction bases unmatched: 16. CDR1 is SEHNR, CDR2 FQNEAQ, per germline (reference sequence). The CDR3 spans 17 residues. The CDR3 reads CASSQPIRYRGFYEQYF. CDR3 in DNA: TGTGCCAGCAGCCAACCGATCCGGTACAGGGGCTTCTACGAGCAGTACTTC.